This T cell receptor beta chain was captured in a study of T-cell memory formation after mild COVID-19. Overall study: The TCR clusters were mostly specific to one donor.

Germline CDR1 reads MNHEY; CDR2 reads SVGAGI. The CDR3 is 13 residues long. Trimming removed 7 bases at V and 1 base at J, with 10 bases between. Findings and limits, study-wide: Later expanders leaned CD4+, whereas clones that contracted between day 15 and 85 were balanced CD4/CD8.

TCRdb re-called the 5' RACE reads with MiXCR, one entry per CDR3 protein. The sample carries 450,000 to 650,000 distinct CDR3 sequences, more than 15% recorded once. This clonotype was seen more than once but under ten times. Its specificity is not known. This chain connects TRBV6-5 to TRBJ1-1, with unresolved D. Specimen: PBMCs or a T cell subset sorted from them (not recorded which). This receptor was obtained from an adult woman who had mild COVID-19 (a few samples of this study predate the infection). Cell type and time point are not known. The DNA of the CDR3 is TGTGCCAGCACGGCCGGATGGAACACTGAAGCTTTCTTT. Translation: CASTAGWNTEAFF.